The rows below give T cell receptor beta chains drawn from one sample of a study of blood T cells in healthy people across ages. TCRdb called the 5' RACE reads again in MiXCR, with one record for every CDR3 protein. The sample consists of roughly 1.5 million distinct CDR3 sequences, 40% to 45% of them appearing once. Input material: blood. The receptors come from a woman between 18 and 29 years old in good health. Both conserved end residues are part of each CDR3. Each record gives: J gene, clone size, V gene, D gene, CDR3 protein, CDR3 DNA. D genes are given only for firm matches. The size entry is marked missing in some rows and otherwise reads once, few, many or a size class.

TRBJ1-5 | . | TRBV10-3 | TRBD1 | CAISGGDRAQPQHF | TGTGCCATCAGTGGCGGGGACAGGGCCCAGCCCCAGCATTTT
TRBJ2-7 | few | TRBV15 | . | CATSAQSYEQYF | TGTGCCACCAGCGCACAATCCTACGAGCAGTACTTC
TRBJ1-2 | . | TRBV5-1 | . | CASSLDSGGYGYTF | TGCGCCAGCAGCCTGGACAGTGGGGGGTATGGCTACACCTTC
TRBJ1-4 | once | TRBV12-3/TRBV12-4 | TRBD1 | CASTQRAGGEKLFF | TGTGCCAGCACCCAACGGGCAGGGGGGGAAAAACTGTTTTTT
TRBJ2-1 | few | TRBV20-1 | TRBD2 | CSARPPSGRYSYNEQFF | TGCAGTGCTAGACCCCCTAGCGGGAGGTACTCCTACAATGAGCAGTTCTTC
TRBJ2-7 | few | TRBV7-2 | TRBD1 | CASRSDRGLHYEQYF | TGTGCCAGCAGATCGGACAGGGGACTCCACTACGAGCAGTACTTC
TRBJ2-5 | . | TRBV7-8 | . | CASSPEALDNEQYF | TGTGCCAGCAGCCCCGAGGCACTCGACAATGAGCAGTACTTC
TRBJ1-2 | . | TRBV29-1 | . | CSVNPEAGADGYTF | TGCAGCGTCAACCCGGAGGCAGGGGCCGATGGCTACACCTTC
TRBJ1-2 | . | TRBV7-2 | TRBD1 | CANSFLTGMEYGYTF | TGTGCCAACAGCTTTTTGACAGGGATGGAGTATGGCTACACCTTC
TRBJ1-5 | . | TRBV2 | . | CASSDRGGRQPQHF | TGTGCCAGCAGTGATCGAGGGGGACGTCAGCCCCAGCATTTT
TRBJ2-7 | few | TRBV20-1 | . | CSARPGNFYEQYF | TGCAGTGCTAGGCCGGGCAATTTCTACGAGCAGTACTTC
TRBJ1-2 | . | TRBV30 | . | CAWSDRINYGYTF | TGTGCCTGGAGTGATAGGATTAACTATGGCTACACCTTC
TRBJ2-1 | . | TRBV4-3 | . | CASSQGSRNNEQFF | TGCGCCAGCAGCCAAGGATCTAGAAACAATGAGCAGTTCTTC
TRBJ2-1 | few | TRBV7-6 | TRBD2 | CASSLIWTSGTNEQFF | TGTGCCAGCAGCTTAATATGGACTAGCGGAACCAATGAGCAGTTCTTC
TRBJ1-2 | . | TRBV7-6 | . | CASSLAETHGGYTF | TGTGCCAGCAGCTTAGCGGAGACTCACGGTGGCTACACCTTC
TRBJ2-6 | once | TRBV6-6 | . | CASSGSNVLTF | TGTGCCAGCAGTGGCTCCAACGTCCTGACTTTC
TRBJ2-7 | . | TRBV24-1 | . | CATSETGIYEQYF | TGTGCCACCAGTGAAACAGGGATATACGAGCAGTACTTC
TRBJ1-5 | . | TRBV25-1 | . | CASSELAIGFNQPQHF | TGTGCCAGCAGTGAATTAGCGATCGGATTCAATCAGCCCCAGCATTTT
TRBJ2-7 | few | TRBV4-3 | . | CASSQESNYEQYF | TGCGCCAGCAGCCAAGAGAGCAACTACGAGCAGTACTTC
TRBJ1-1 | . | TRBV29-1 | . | CSVASMGLGTEAFF | TGCAGCGTTGCATCCATGGGGCTGGGCACTGAAGCTTTCTTT
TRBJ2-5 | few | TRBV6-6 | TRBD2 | CASSYLRLSGRAKTQYF | TGTGCCAGCAGTTACCTGCGCCTTAGCGGGAGGGCCAAGACCCAGTACTTC
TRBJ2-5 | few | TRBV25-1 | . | CASSEWEGADETQYF | TGTGCCAGCAGTGAATGGGAGGGGGCGGACGAGACCCAGTACTTC
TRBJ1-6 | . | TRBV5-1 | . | CASTSGARSPLHF | TGCGCCAGCACGTCGGGGGCAAGATCACCCCTCCACTTT
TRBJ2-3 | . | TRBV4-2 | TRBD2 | CASSQALAGGADTQYF | TGTGCCAGCAGCCAAGCTCTTGCGGGAGGGGCAGATACGCAGTATTTT
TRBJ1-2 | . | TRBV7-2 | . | CASSKTEAPYYGYTF | TGTGCCAGCAGCAAGACAGAAGCGCCCTACTATGGCTACACCTTC
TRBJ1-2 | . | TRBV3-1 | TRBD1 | CASSRQGIPNGYTF | TGTGCCAGCAGCCGACAGGGAATTCCAAATGGCTACACCTTC
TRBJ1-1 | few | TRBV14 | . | CASSQVEDTEAFF | TGTGCCAGCAGCCAAGTTGAGGACACTGAAGCTTTCTTT
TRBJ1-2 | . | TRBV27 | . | CASRRRLQGNNYGYTF | TGTGCCAGCAGGAGGCGGTTGCAGGGGAATAACTATGGCTACACCTTC
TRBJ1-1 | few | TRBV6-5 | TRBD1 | CASSYSGTENTEAFF | TGTGCCAGCAGTTATTCCGGGACAGAGAACACTGAAGCTTTCTTT
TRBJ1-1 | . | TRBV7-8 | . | CASSPQGVLNTEAFF | TGTGCCAGCAGCCCCCAAGGGGTCTTGAACACTGAAGCTTTCTTT
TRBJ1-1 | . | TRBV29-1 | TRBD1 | CSVWTGKGTEAFF | TGCAGCGTCTGGACAGGGAAAGGGACTGAAGCTTTCTTT
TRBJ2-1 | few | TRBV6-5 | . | CASSYEATVWNEQFF | TGTGCCAGCAGTTACGAAGCGACGGTATGGAATGAGCAGTTCTTC
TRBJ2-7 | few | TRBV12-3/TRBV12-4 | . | CASSAGQTFSYEQYF | TGTGCCAGCAGCGCGGGACAGACCTTCTCCTACGAGCAGTACTTC
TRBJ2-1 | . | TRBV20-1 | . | CSARPGNSGQQFF | TGCAGTGCGAGGCCGGGCAACTCGGGGCAGCAGTTCTTC
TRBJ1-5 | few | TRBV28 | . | CASSFSQRGDQPQHF | TGTGCCAGCAGTTTCTCTCAGAGGGGTGACCAGCCCCAGCATTTT
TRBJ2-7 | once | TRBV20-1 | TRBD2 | CSARDPTSGGHEQYF | TGCAGTGCTAGAGATCCGACTAGCGGGGGCCACGAGCAGTACTTC
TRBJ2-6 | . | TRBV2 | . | CASRPGQGSSGANVLTF | TGTGCCAGCAGGCCGGGACAAGGCAGCTCTGGGGCCAACGTCCTGACTTTC
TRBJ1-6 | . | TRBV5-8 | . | CASSFRASPLHF | TGTGCCAGCAGCTTTAGGGCCTCCCCCCTCCACTTT
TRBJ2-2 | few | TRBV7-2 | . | CASSLQIDPPGELFF | TGTGCCAGCAGCTTACAAATCGACCCGCCCGGGGAGCTGTTTTTT
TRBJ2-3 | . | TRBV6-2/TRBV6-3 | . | CASSVTSSTDMQYF | TGTGCCAGCAGTGTTACCTCTAGCACAGATATGCAGTATTTT
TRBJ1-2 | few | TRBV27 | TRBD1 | CASSRAGGEYGYTF | TGTGCCAGCAGTAGGGCAGGGGGTGAATACGGCTACACCTTC
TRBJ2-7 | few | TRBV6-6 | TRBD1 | CASSHLGTGGTYEQYF | TGTGCCAGCAGTCACCTCGGGACAGGGGGTACCTACGAGCAGTACTTC
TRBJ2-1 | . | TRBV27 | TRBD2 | CASRPTSGGAKSSYNEQFF | TGTGCCAGCAGACCCACCTCGGGGGGGGCCAAAAGCTCCTACAATGAGCAGTTCTTC
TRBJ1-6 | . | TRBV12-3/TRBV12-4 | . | CASSSWPGTTNSPLHF | TGTGCCAGCAGTTCTTGGCCCGGGACAACGAATTCACCCCTCCACTTT
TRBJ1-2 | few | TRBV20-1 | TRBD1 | CSGVTGELYGYTF | TGCAGCGGAGTGACAGGGGAGCTCTATGGCTACACCTTC
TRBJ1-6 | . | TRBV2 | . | CASSEAKVSPLHF | TGTGCCAGCAGTGAGGCAAAAGTTTCACCCCTCCACTTT
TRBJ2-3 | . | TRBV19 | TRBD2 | CASSIARTSGPPDTQYF | TGTGCCAGTAGTATAGCTCGGACTAGCGGACCCCCAGATACGCAGTATTTT
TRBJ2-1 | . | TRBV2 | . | CASRTGWSFGEQFF | TGTGCCAGCCGAACAGGGTGGAGTTTTGGTGAGCAGTTCTTC
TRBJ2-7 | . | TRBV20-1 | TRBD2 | CSARDPAGGRYNEQYF | TGCAGTGCTAGAGATCCAGCGGGAGGGCGGTACAATGAGCAGTACTTC
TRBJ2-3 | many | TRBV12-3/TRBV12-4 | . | CASSLGATTDTQYF | TGTGCCAGCAGTTTAGGGGCCACAACAGATACGCAGTATTTT